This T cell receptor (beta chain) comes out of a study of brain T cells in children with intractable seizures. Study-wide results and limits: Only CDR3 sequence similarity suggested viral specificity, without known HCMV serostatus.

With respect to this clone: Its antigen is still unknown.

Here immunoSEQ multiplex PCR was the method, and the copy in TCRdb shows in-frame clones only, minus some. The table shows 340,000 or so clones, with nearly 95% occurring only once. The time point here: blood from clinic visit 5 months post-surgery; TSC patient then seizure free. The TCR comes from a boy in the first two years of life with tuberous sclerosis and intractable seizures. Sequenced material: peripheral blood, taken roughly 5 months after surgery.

CDR3 protein: CASSQDRLAVNNEQFF. In DNA, the CDR3 is TGCGCCAGCAGCCAAGATCGACTAGCGGTGAACAATGAGCAGTTCTTC. V gene TRBV4-1 combines with J gene TRBJ2-1, with 9 bases identical to TRBD2. This CDR3 is 16 amino acids long. J lost 5 bases, V lost 0 bases, and 5 bases had no gene match. The germline V gene encodes CDR1 MGHRA and CDR2 YSYEKL.